These T cell receptor beta chains were read from a single sample in a study of regulatory T cells in long-lasting Graves disease. TCRdb re-derived calls from the multiplex PCR reads in MiXCR, one entry per CDR3 protein. This table has around 400,000 distinct CDR3 sequences, around 15% appearing once. Sample: peripheral blood mononuclear cells (PBMCs), taken at new diagnosis, from a patient treated with antithyroid drugs. These receptors were obtained from a female donor with Graves disease. CDR3s include the opening cysteine and the closing phenylalanine or tryptophan. Fields, in order: D gene, V gene, J gene, CDR3 protein. The D gene is left open where the match is weak.

>TRBD1|TRBV20-1|TRBJ1-1
CSAPQSRGLFYTEAFF
>.|TRBV7-3|TRBJ2-1
CASSLLGGGDEQFF
>.|TRBV27|TRBJ2-7
CASSLRQGRYEQYF
>.|TRBV6-2/TRBV6-3|TRBJ2-2
CASSSLQRANTGELFF
>.|TRBV7-2|TRBJ2-3
CASSPDWSTDTQYF
>.|TRBV7-9|TRBJ2-1
CASSLAEGSLRYNEQFF
>TRBD1|TRBV24-1|TRBJ2-2
CATSDTTGAPGELFF
>.|TRBV18|TRBJ1-3
CASSPQGTSGNTIYF
>.|TRBV11-2|TRBJ1-4
CASSPEPVYDEKLFF
>TRBD1|TRBV5-4|TRBJ2-2
CASSFDRVGTGELFF
>.|TRBV2|TRBJ1-5
CASSEGQRDRPQHF